A single sample is the source of the 24 T cell receptor beta chains below, sequenced in a study of brain metastases from non-small cell lung cancer. Only in-frame clones appear in the TCRdb table, and some are missing; sequencing was by immunoSEQ multiplex PCR. The top ten hold 3.5% to 5% of the sample, which has about 7,800 clones, 85% seen once. Sequences were obtained from primary lung tumor tissue. These receptors originate from a donor over 35 with non-small cell lung cancer.

This chain connects TRBV27 to TRBJ1-6, with D possibly being TRBD1 (5 bases). CDR3 size: 16 residues. Trimming shortened V by 2 bases and J by 6 bases, and 14 bases separated the two germline ends. Germline loops: CDR1 MNHEY, CDR2 SMNVEV (reference sequence). CDR3 residues: CASSLSNGGINSPLHF. The CDR3 bases are TGTGCCAGCAGTTTAAGTAACGGGGGTATTAATTCACCCCTCCACTTT.

The chain uses TRBV18 and TRBJ2-7; D perhaps matches TRBD1 (5 bases). V was pared by 5 bases and J by 2 bases, with 19 bases between. The CDR3 runs 16 residues. The germline CDR1 and CDR2 sequences are KGHSH and LQKENI. The CDR3 DNA is TGTGCCAGCTCAACGCTACAAACAGGTCCTCCCTACGAGCAGTACTTC. It is translated as CASSTLQTGPPYEQYF.

This clone showed up just a few times. This sample includes further DNA sequences coding for the same CDR3. J is TRBJ2-7 and V is TRBV6-5; perhaps TRBD2 as D (6 bases). The CDR3 loop spans 13 amino acids. Germline V CDR1 and CDR2: MNHEY, SVGAGI. Trimming removed 9 bases at V and 8 bases at J, with 20 bases between. The CDR3 is CASSPTGASQQYF. In nucleotides, the CDR3 is TGTGCCAGTTCCCCGACGGGAGCCTCCCAGCAGTACTTC.

The V and J genes are TRBV9 and TRBJ1-2; 10 nucleotides agree with TRBD1. The length of the CDR3 is 16 residues. V was clipped by 1 base and J by 0 bases; unmatched bases: 3. CDR1 and CDR2 (germline): SGDLS, YYNGEE. In DNA, the CDR3 is TGTGCCAGCAGCGTAACCGGACAGGGGGCTAACTATGGCTACACCTTC. This gives the protein CASSVTGQGANYGYTF.

On this clone itself: The sample has other DNA sequences that encode this CDR3 too. V and J are TRBV7-9 and TRBJ1-2, with D uncertain. Per germline, CDR1 SEHNR and CDR2 FQNEAQ (reference sequence). The V end was cut by 2 bases, the J end by 11 bases, with 27 bases between. The CDR3 is made up of 17 amino acids. This CDR3 reads CASSLSGTTGKWSGYTF. CDR3 nucleotide sequence: TGTGCCAGCAGCTTATCTGGAACGACGGGGAAGTGGAGTGGTTACACCTTC.

On this clone itself: Its ends do not fully match the called genes, so a read error is possible. J is TRBJ1-1 and V is TRBV9, with D hard to call. This CDR3 spans 15 amino acids. The V gene's germline CDR1 is SGDLS and CDR2 YYNGEE. The CDR3 sequence is CASSVSPDMNTEAFF. The CDR3 DNA reads as TGTGCCAGCAGCGTCTCCCCGGATATGAACACTGAAGCTTTTTTT.

The rearrangement uses TRBV6-2 or TRBV6-3 and TRBJ1-1; 8 bases match TRBD1. The CDR3 has 14 residues. Germline CDR1 and CDR2: MNHEY and SVGEGT. Losses at the gene ends were 4 bases for V and 6 bases for J; bases not matched to a gene: 7. The CDR3 DNA follows: TGTGCCAGCAGTTTCCTGGACAGGGCCGCTGAAGCTTTCTTT. Encoded protein: CASSFLDRAAEAFF.

The chain uses TRBV7-2 and TRBJ1-2; D is unclear. V lost 4 bases and J 8 bases, leaving 17 bases between the germline ends. Germline V CDR1 and CDR2: SGHTA, FQGNSA. The CDR3 contains 14 residues. The CDR3 here is CASSSGPQTGGYTF. The CDR3 DNA follows: TGTGCCAGCAGCTCCGGGCCCCAGACGGGGGGCTACACCTTC.

This chain uses TRBV4-3 with TRBJ2-2, with a tentative D call TRBD1 (6 bases). Trimming stripped 5 bases from V and 4 bases from J, with 8 bases between. The CDR3 runs 13 residues. Germline CDR1 reads LGHNA; CDR2 reads YSLEER. As DNA, the CDR3 is TGCGCCAGCAGCTCAGGGGTCACCGGGGAGCTGTTTTTT. Protein product: CASSSGVTGELFF.

The chain couples TRBV27 to TRBJ2-3; no definite D call. There are 15 residues in the CDR3. Germline assignment: CDR1 MNHEY and CDR2 SMNVEV (reference sequence). The V end lost 4 bases, the J end lost 2 bases, and 13 bases lay between the germline ends. The CDR3 reads CASSSTETHTDTQYF. CDR3 DNA: TGTGCCAGCAGTTCAACAGAGACACACACAGATACGCAGTATTTT.

The gene calls are TRBV3-1 (or the pseudogene TRBV3-2) and TRBJ1-2; possible D gene TRBD1, 6 bases. The CDR3 has 15 residues. The V end was cut by 1 base, the J end by 2 bases, with 11 bases between. Germline loops: CDR1 LGHDT, CDR2 YNNKEL (reference sequence). The CDR3 sequence is CASSQGGGANYGYTF. The CDR3, as DNA: TGTGCCAGCAGCCAAGGAGGGGGAGCGAACTATGGCTACACCTTC.

The chain employs TRBV15 and TRBJ2-7; 7 nucleotides agree with TRBD1. Losses at the gene ends were 6 bases for V and 8 bases for J; bases not matched to a gene: 10. Per germline, CDR1 LNHNV and CDR2 YYDKDF (reference sequence). This CDR3 has 13 residues. The CDR3 is CATSLDRNSKQYF. The CDR3, as DNA: TGTGCCACCAGTCTGGACAGGAACAGTAAGCAGTACTTC.

The chain employs TRBV5-1 and TRBJ2-3; 8 bases are shared with TRBD2. The CDR3 is 15 amino acids. Germline V CDR1 and CDR2: SGHRS, YFSETQ. V shed 4 bases and J 1 base; nucleotides not matched to a gene: 5. The CDR3: CASSLPREGTDTQYF. The CDR3 DNA follows: TGCGCCAGCAGCCTGCCGCGGGAGGGCACAGATACGCAGTATTTT.

The chain couples TRBV18 to TRBJ2-2; D ambiguous. V was clipped by 5 bases and J by 0 bases, with 1 base between them. CDR1 is KGHSH, CDR2 LQKENI, per germline. The CDR3 sequence is 12 residues long. Written as DNA, the CDR3 is TGTGCCAGCTCAACGAACACCGGGGAGCTGTTTTTT. Translation: CASSTNTGELFF.

Comments on this clone: In the same sample, other DNA sequences code for this CDR3. This chain connects TRBV25-1 to TRBJ2-1, with 7 nucleotides matching TRBD1. V dropped 5 bases and J dropped 6; count of bases not matched to a gene: 10. CDR3 length equals 15 residues. Germline assignment: CDR1 MGHDK and CDR2 SYGVNS. The chain's CDR3 is CASSSSGTVSNEQFF. For the CDR3, the DNA is TGTGCCAGCAGTTCTTCCGGGACAGTGAGCAATGAGCAGTTCTTC.

The chain carries TRBV29-1 and TRBJ2-7; D is unclear. Per the germline V gene, CDR1 is SQVTM and CDR2 is ANQGSEA. Deletions cut 2 bases from V and 3 bases from J, with 17 bases between. The CDR3 spans 15 residues. For the CDR3, the DNA is TGCAGCGTTGAACCCGATATGGGCCATTTCTACGAGCAGTACTTC. Protein sequence: CSVEPDMGHFYEQYF.

The chain links TRBV6-1 to TRBJ2-6; the D gene is possibly TRBD1 (6 bases). V dropped 4 bases and J dropped 3 bases, with 16 bases sitting between them. The V gene's germline CDR1 is MNHNS and CDR2 SASEGT. The CDR3 consists of 17 residues. Here the CDR3 DNA reads TGTGCCAGCAGTGGGGGTACAGGGTATAATGGGGCCAACGTCCTGACTTTC. Translation gives CASSGGTGYNGANVLTF.

The chain is built from TRBV28 and TRBJ2-2; D possibly uses TRBD1 or TRBD2 (5 bases each). The CDR3 runs to 14 residues. V lost 6 bases and J lost 0, with 8 bases in between. Looked up from germline, CDR1 is MDHEN and CDR2 is SYDVKM. The CDR3 protein is CASRGTANTGELFF. The CDR3 DNA is TGTGCCAGCAGGGGGACGGCGAACACCGGGGAGCTGTTTTTT.

V is TRBV5-1 and J is TRBJ1-1; tentative D call: TRBD1 (5 bases). Germline values: CDR1 SGHRS, CDR2 YFSETQ. V lost 0 bases and J 0 bases, leaving 12 bases between the germline ends. There are 16 residues in the CDR3. DNA of the CDR3: TGCGCCAGCAGCTTGGAGTCGGGGCAGGTGAACACTGAAGCTTTCTTT. Translation gives CASSLESGQVNTEAFF.

A remark on this clone: The junction and the germline gene differ at one end; a read error may be behind it. Other nucleotide sequences from this sample produce the same CDR3. The chain employs TRBV6-5 and TRBJ1-2; D is undetermined. CDR1 MNHEY and CDR2 SVGAGI come from the germline V gene. The CDR3 totals 13 residues. Here the CDR3 reads CASREGIGYGYTF. CDR3 DNA sequence: TGTGCCAGCAGAGAGGGTATCGGCTATGGCTACACTTTC.

This chain links TRBV5-1 with TRBJ2-1, with 9 positions matching TRBD1. The CDR3 has 18 residues. Germline V gene lookup returns CDR1 SGHRS and CDR2 YFSETQ. Unmatched junction bases numbered 17, after V lost 5 bases and J lost 5 bases. The CDR3 bases are TGCGCCAGCAGAACTACACCGGGACAGGGTGGCGTAAACAATGAGCAGTTCTTC. Protein sequence: CASRTTPGQGGVNNEQFF.

This clone occurred once. This sequence joins TRBV19 and TRBJ1-3; D is undetermined. The V and J ends lost 5 bases and 4 bases respectively, with 9 bases between them. This CDR3 has 13 amino acids. Germline assignment: CDR1 LNHDA and CDR2 SQIVND (reference sequence). CDR3 in DNA: TGTGCCAGTAGTCGGGGTTTCGGAAACACCATATATTTT. Its protein product is CASSRGFGNTIYF.

In the case of this clone: The identical CDR3 is also encoded by other nucleotide sequences in the sample. The J gene is TRBJ1-2, the V gene TRBV6-2 or TRBV6-3, with 7 bases that match TRBD1. V gave up 5 bases and J gave up 7 bases; unmatched junction bases: 10. The CDR3 is made up of 14 amino acids. In germline, CDR1 is MNHEY, CDR2 SVGEGT. CDR3 DNA sequence: TGTGCCAGCAGTACCTCCCGACAGGGAGGTGGCTACACCTTC. Translated: CASSTSRQGGGYTF.

The J gene is TRBJ2-3, the V gene TRBV9; 8 nucleotides align to TRBD2. Germline CDR1 reads SGDLS; CDR2 reads YYNGEE. With 0 bases clipped from V and 2 bases from J, the junction kept 2 bases outside the gene matches. The CDR3 length is 15 residues. Written as DNA, the CDR3 is TGTGCCAGCAGCGTAGCGGGGGGGCCCACAGATACGCAGTATTTT. Its translation is CASSVAGGPTDTQYF.